What follows are 2 T cell receptor beta chains derived from one specimen sequenced in a study of graft-versus-host responses after intestinal transplantation. Antigens for these TCRs are unknown. Sequencing used immunoSEQ multiplex PCR; TCRdb keeps in-frame clones, though not all of them. The table shows about 130,000 clones, with 85% to 95% occurring only once. The sequences come from unstimulated CD4+ T cells sorted from spleen or lymph node cells, collected before intestinal transplant. All receptors come from a human donor who received an intestinal transplant.

As concerns this clone: Other nucleotide sequences from this sample produce the same CDR3. The J gene is TRBJ2-5, the V gene TRBV9; 7 nucleotides match TRBD2. CDR1 and CDR2 (germline): SGDLS, YYNGEE. CDR3 length: 15 residues. V shed 0 bases, J shed 3 bases, and the junction held 5 bases outside the gene matches. The CDR3 nucleotides read TGTGCCAGCAGCGTAGGGGGGGGGACCAAAGAGACCCAGTACTTC. This translates into CASSVGGGTKETQYF.

The V gene is TRBV29-1, the J gene TRBJ2-3, with D hard to call. CDR3 length: 12 residues. In germline, CDR1 is SQVTM, CDR2 ANQGSEA. Deletions cut 7 bases from V and 1 base from J, with 9 bases between. The CDR3 nucleotides read TGCAGCGGAATAGAACGCACAGATACGCAGTATTTT. This codes for CSGIERTDTQYF.